This T cell receptor beta chain comes out of a study of vaccination effects on CD4 cells after COVID-19. Worth noting for this clone: Its antigen is unidentified.

V gave up 4 bases and J gave up 4 bases, with 16 bases separating them. Germline loops: CDR1 KGHSH, CDR2 LQKENI. This CDR3 has 15 amino acids. Subsequent to a culture period of approximately 11 days, CD4+ T cells were isolated. The authors exchanged half the medium for IL-2 medium on days 3 and 7. Assay: immunoSEQ multiplex PCR; the TCRdb copy retains only in-frame clones and omits some. The table shows about 70,000 clones, with approximately 71% occurring only once. This chain connects TRBV18 to TRBJ1-2; D might be TRBD1 (5 bases). This receptor was obtained from a human donor who received a COVID-19 vaccine. Material: CD4+ T cells from PBMCs cultured without peptide, obtained before COVID-19 vaccination. In DNA form, the CDR3 reads TGTGCCAGCTCACTTCCCCCGGGACCCTCCTATGGCTACACCTTC. Protein product: CASSLPPGPSYGYTF.